This T cell receptor beta chain came from a study of early T cells in non-severe SARS-CoV-2 infection. Study context: Bulk RNA taken from unsorted whole blood was sequenced, leaving chains unpaired.

Tagging with unique molecular identifiers was applied to individual cDNA molecules. From the 5' RACE reads, TCRdb called clonotypes with MiXCR, one entry per CDR3 protein. Among 70,000 to 75,000 distinct CDR3 sequences listed, roughly an eighth were seen once. By share, this clonotype counts as medium-sized. No antigen is known for it. The CDR3 contains 16 residues. In germline, CDR1 is MGHRA, CDR2 YSYEKL. V lost 4 bases to trimming and J lost 3 bases, with 17 bases between them. Study-wide findings and caveats: Clonotype matching in VDJdb favored anti-spike CD8 responses and did not capture private and CD4 specificities.

Sample: whole blood. The receptor comes from an adult who was a healthcare worker with PCR-confirmed SARS-CoV-2 infection or an uninfected control (not recorded which). This chain uses TRBV4-1 with TRBJ2-3; a weak D match, TRBD2 (5 bases). In DNA form, the CDR3 reads TGCGCCAGCAGCCCCCTCCTAGCAGTGGTAACAGATACGCAGTATTTT. Amino acids: CASSPLLAVVTDTQYF.